The entry below gives a single T cell receptor beta chain sequence along with its context. This record comes from a study of blood T cell repertoires in COVID-19. About the research overall: The origin of the acute and convalescent COVID-19 samples was the United States, Italy and Spain. T cells, B-cell-depleted T cells, or PBMCs supplied cDNA or gDNA.

Measured with immunoSEQ multiplex PCR; TCRdb has only the in-frame clones, and not every one. The data hold some 160,000 clones, with around 80% observed a single time. The TCR originated in a man in his 70s with active or convalescent COVID-19. Sequencing used peripheral blood.

The CDR3, as DNA: TGTGCCAGCAGCACAGGGGGCCCCTACGAGCAGTACTTC. Its protein product is CASSTGGPYEQYF. V gene TRBV6-5 combines with J gene TRBJ2-7; 9 bases fit TRBD1. Per the germline V gene, CDR1 is MNHEY and CDR2 is SVGAGI. V was clipped by 6 bases and J by 2 bases; unmatched bases: 2. The CDR3 sequence is 13 residues long.